The 7 T cell receptor beta chains below come from one sample, sequenced in a study of cytomegalovirus exposure and HLA in healthy donors. This PCR relied on a set of 60 Vbeta primers and 13 Jbeta primers. Clones were sequenced by immunoSEQ multiplex PCR, and TCRdb holds only the in-frame ones, with some missing. The table has about 230,000 clones, approximately 90% seen once. The source material was PBMCs. Every receptor here comes from a woman between 18 and 30 years old in good health and CMV-seronegative.

The chain couples TRBV18 to TRBJ2-7; D might be TRBD2 (7 bases). Germline V lookup: CDR1 KGHSH, CDR2 LQKENI. CDR3 size: 16 residues. Trimming stripped 3 bases from V and 2 bases from J, with 17 bases between. The CDR3 sequence: CASSPMGGDTAYEQYF. Written as DNA, the CDR3 is TGTGCCAGCTCACCGATGGGAGGGGACACCGCCTACGAGCAGTACTTC.

The J gene is TRBJ1-3, the V gene TRBV6-1; perhaps TRBD1 as D (6 bases). Germline V gene data show CDR1 as MNHNS and CDR2 as SASEGT. Trimming shortened V by 0 bases and J by 11 bases, and 11 bases separated the two germline ends. The CDR3 covers 13 residues. The CDR3 reads CASSEAQDSSIYF. CDR3 nucleotide sequence: TGTGCCAGCAGTGAAGCGCAGGACAGTTCCATATATTTT.

The V and J genes are TRBV29-1 and TRBJ2-7; 7 bases agree with TRBD1. V shed 4 bases and J 0 bases; nucleotides not matched to a gene: 6. Germline CDR1 is SQVTM and CDR2 is ANQGSEA. The CDR3 has 14 amino acids. The CDR3 DNA is TGCAGCGTTGTACCGGGACAGTCCTCCTACGAGCAGTACTTC. It codes for CSVVPGQSSYEQYF.

The chain employs TRBV6-6 and TRBJ2-7; D is unclear. CDR3 length: 15 residues. The germline gives CDR1 MNHNY, CDR2 SVGAGI (reference sequence). Deletions cut 2 bases from V and 2 bases from J, with 13 bases between. The CDR3 protein is CASSYRKEKTYEQYF. The CDR3 nucleotides are TGTGCCAGCAGTTACCGAAAAGAGAAAACCTACGAGCAGTACTTC.

The chain is built from TRBV7-6 and TRBJ2-7; TRBD1 is a possible D gene (6 bases). The CDR3 runs to 15 residues. Trimming left V 5 bases short and J 2 bases short, with 16 bases between. The germline gives CDR1 SGHVS, CDR2 FNYEAQ. CDR3 sequence (DNA): TGTGCCAGCAGCCCAAGCCGGGACACCACCTACGAGCAGTACTTC. Protein product: CASSPSRDTTYEQYF. Looking up the rest from reference TRBV7-6 and TRBJ2-7 gives the full variable domain: GAGVSQSPRYKVTKRGQDVALRCDPISGHVSLYWYRQALGQGPEFLTYFNYEAQQDKSGLPNDRFSAERPEGSISTLTIQRTEQRDSAMYRCASSPSRDTTYEQYFGPGTRLTVT.

As DNA, the CDR3 is TGTGCCAGCAGCTTAAATCAGGGGAGCGAGCAGTACTTC. The encoded protein is CASSLNQGSEQYF. This chain connects TRBV7-7 to TRBJ2-5; TRBD1 is a possible D gene (6 bases). Matching the DNA end better, TRBJ2-7 makes the J call doubtful. Germline lookup yields CDR1 SSHAT and CDR2 FNYEAQ (reference sequence). This CDR3 is built from 13 residues.

The rearrangement uses TRBV19 and TRBJ2-4; D may be TRBD1 (6 bases). Trimming stripped 11 bases from V and 0 bases from J, with 23 bases between. CDR3 length equals 17 residues. The germline V gene has CDR1 LNHDA and CDR2 SQIVND (reference sequence). The CDR3: CAQQGAVRGGAKNIQYF. CDR3 in DNA: TGTGCCCAACAAGGGGCAGTGAGAGGGGGAGCCAAAAACATTCAGTACTTC.